This T cell receptor beta chain was recorded in a study of CD8 T cells in Susac syndrome. Sequencing of TCR beta was undertaken in CD8+ and CD4+ T cells derived from blood. The count of this clonotype is one. V was pared by 2 bases and J by 3 bases, with 3 bases of the junction left unmatched. The CDR3 contains 14 residues. CDR1 and CDR2 (germline): DFQATT, SNEGSKA (reference sequence). An amount of RNA that ranged from roughly 0.5 to 1 ug was reverse transcribed with random hexamers. Each CDR3 protein gets one entry after TCRdb re-called the immunoSEQ multiplex PCR reads with MiXCR. The data hold 200,000 or so distinct CDR3 sequences, with roughly nine tenths observed a single time.

This chain links TRBV20-1 with TRBJ1-2; TRBD1 matches at 10 bases. Sequenced material: CD8+ T cells from PBMCs. This TCR was sampled from a human donor with multiple sclerosis. The CDR3 DNA sequence: TGCAGTGCTAGAAGGGACAGGGGAGACTATGGCTACACCTTC. It encodes CSARRDRGDYGYTF.